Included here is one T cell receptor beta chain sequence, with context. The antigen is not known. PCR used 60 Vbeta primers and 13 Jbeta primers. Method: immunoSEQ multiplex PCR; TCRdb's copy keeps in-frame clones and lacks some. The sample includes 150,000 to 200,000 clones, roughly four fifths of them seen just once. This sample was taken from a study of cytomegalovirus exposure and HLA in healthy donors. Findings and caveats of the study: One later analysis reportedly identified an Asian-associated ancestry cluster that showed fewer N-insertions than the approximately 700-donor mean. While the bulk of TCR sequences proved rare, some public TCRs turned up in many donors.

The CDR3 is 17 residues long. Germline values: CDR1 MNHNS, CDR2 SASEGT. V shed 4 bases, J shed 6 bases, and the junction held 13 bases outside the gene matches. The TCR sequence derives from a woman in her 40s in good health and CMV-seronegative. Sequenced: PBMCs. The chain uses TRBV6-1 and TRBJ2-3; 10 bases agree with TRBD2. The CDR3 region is CASSGSGTSDSRDTQYF. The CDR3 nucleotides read TGTGCCAGCAGTGGTTCCGGGACTAGCGATTCACGCGATACGCAGTATTTT.